This TCR beta chain was captured in a study of Graves' ophthalmopathy and Graves' hyperthyroidism. Using RNA transcripts, the TCR beta CDR3 regions were amplified. In the first round, RT-PCR was carried out with HTBI primers, and a multiplex PCR formed the second round. MiXCR was run by TCRdb on the multiplex PCR reads, yielding one entry per CDR3 protein. The repertoire holds about 400,000 distinct CDR3 sequences, with about 17% as singletons. Study outcomes and limitations: Classification of ophthalmopathy versus stable hyperthyroidism by a 13-signature model yielded about 90% sensitivity and just under 84% specificity. The majority of expanded thyroid clonotypes above 0.001 frequency also occurred in blood.

Germline V gene lookup returns CDR1 KGHSH and CDR2 LQKENI. The length of the CDR3 is 15 residues. The V segment lost 0 bases and the J segment 7 bases; nucleotides outside the gene matches: 6. This clonotype was detected ten times or more. Its antigen remains unidentified. Moderately to severely active ophthalmopathy under 3 months, CAS at least 3, NOSPECS at least 4. The PBMCs used were ones drawn from approximately 10 ml of fresh peripheral blood. The receptor comes from a woman between 18 and 29 years old with Graves' ophthalmopathy. What was sequenced was peripheral blood. The rearrangement uses TRBV18 and TRBJ1-2; 9 nucleotides agree with TRBD1. The CDR3 nucleotides are TGTGCCAGCTCACCACCGCTGGACAGGGGTCGTGGCTACACCTTC. This codes for CASSPPLDRGRGYTF.